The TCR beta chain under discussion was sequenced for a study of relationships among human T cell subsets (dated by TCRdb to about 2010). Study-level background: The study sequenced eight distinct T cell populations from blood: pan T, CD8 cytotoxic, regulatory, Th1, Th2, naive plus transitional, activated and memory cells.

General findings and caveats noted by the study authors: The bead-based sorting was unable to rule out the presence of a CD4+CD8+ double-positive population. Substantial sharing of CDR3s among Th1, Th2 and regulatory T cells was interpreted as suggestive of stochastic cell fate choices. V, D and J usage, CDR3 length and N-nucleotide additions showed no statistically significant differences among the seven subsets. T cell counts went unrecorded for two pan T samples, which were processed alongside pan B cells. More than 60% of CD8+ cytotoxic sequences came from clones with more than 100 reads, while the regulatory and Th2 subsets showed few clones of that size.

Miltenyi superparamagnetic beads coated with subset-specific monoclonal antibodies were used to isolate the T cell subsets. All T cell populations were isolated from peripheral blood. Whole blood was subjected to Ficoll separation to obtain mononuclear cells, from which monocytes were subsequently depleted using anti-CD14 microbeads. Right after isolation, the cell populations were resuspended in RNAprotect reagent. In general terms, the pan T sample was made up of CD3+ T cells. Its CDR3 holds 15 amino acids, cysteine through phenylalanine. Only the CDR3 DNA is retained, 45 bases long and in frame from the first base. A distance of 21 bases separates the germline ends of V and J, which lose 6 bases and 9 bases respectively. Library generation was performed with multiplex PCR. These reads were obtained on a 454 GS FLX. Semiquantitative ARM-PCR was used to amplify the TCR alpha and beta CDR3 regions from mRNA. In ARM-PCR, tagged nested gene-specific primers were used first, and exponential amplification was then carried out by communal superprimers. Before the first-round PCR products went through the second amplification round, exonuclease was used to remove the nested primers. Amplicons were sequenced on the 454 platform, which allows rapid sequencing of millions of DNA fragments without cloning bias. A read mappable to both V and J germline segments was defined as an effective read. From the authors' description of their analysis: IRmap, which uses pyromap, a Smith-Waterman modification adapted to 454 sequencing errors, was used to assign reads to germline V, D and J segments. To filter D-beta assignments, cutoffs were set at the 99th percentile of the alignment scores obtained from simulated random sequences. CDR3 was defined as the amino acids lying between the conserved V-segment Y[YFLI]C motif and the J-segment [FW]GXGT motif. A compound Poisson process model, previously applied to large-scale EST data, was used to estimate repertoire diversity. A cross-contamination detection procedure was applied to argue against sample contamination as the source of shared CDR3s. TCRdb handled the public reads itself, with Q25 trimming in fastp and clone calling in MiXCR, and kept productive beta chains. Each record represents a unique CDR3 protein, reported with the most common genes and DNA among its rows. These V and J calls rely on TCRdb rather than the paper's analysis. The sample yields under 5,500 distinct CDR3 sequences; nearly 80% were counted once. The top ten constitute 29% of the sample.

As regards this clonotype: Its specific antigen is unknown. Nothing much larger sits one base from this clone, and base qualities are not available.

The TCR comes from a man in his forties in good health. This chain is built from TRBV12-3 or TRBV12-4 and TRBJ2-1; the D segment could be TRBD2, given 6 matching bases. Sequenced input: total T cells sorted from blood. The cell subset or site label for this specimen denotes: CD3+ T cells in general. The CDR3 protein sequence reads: CASRPGREDYSEQFF. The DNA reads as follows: TGTGCCAGCAGGCCTGGCAGGGAGGACTATTCTGAGCAGTTCTTC.